The 19 T cell receptor beta chains given below trace back to one sample, sequenced in a study of Ad26.COV2.S vaccination and SARS-CoV-2 variants. The assay was immunoSEQ multiplex PCR, and TCRdb's table has in-frame clones only and misses some. The table shows 200,000 to 300,000 clones, with 70% to 90% occurring only once. Treatment reported: about 20 received Ad26.COV2.S at low or high dose, single or two shots; several received placebo; per-sample allocation not given. Sampling was done on day 63 after the first vaccine or placebo injection. Sequenced here: peripheral blood, sampled in a trial of Ad26.COV2.S vaccine versus placebo. These receptors were collected from a person between 18 and 59 years old who received the Ad26.COV2.S COVID-19 vaccine or a placebo.

The rearrangement uses TRBV19 and TRBJ1-1; no definite D call. Deletions cut 6 bases from V and 0 bases from J, with 17 bases between. CDR1 LNHDA and CDR2 SQIVND come from the germline V gene (reference sequence). This CDR3 has 16 amino acids. CDR3 sequence: CASSPDRFKMNTEAFF. DNA for the CDR3: TGTGCCAGTAGCCCAGATCGTTTCAAAATGAACACTGAAGCTTTCTTT. Full variable domain (outside the CDR3, taken from reference TRBV19 and TRBJ1-1): DGGITQSPKYLFRKEGQNVTLSCEQNLNHDAMYWYRQDPGQGLRLIYYSQIVNDFQKGDIAEGYSVSREKKESFPLTVTSAQKNPTAFYLCASSPDRFKMNTEAFFGQGTRLTVV.

This chain connects TRBV3-1 (or the pseudogene TRBV3-2) to TRBJ2-4, with D hard to call. Germline assignment: CDR1 LGHDT and CDR2 YNNKEL (reference sequence). V lost 2 bases, J lost 7 bases, and 12 bases lay in between. The CDR3 sequence is 14 residues long. The CDR3: CASSQTQPRNIQYF. The CDR3, as DNA: TGTGCCAGCAGCCAAACACAGCCTAGGAACATTCAGTACTTC.

The J gene is TRBJ2-1, the V gene TRBV21-1; TRBD2 is taken as the D call from the table, unchecked against the DNA. TRBV21-1 is marked as a pseudogene. The CDR3 runs to 17 residues. Here the CDR3 DNA reads TGTGCCAGCAGCAAAGATCATAGGACTAGCGGGGACAATGAGCAGTTCTTC. Its protein is CASSKDHRTSGDNEQFF.

The chain uses TRBV19 and TRBJ2-3; TRBD2 matches at 7 bases. V shed 5 bases, J shed 6 bases, and the junction held 8 bases outside the gene matches. This CDR3 has 14 amino acids. Germline values: CDR1 LNHDA, CDR2 SQIVND (reference sequence). CDR3 protein: CASSFLRRGDTQYF. CDR3 nucleotides: TGTGCCAGTAGTTTTTTACGGCGGGGGGATACGCAGTATTTT.

This chain uses TRBV21-1 with TRBJ2-3; TRBD2 is taken as the D call from the table, unchecked against the DNA. TRBV21-1 is termed a pseudogene. The CDR3 covers 21 residues. CDR3 loop: CASSKRKGLAGGTTSTDTQYF. The CDR3 DNA is TGTGCTAGCAGCAAAAGGAAAGGGCTAGCGGGGGGTACAACTAGCACAGATACGCAGTATTTT.

The sample holds one count of this clone. V and J are TRBV3-1 (or the pseudogene TRBV3-2) and TRBJ2-5; TRBD2 aligns across 11 bases. The CDR3 sequence is 15 residues long. V shed 4 bases and J 4 bases; nucleotides not matched to a gene: 5. Germline V gene lookup returns CDR1 LGHDT and CDR2 YNNKEL (reference sequence). This CDR3 is CASSRTSGFSETQYF. The DNA of the CDR3 is TGTGCCAGCAGCCGGACTAGCGGGTTCTCAGAGACCCAGTACTTC.

J is TRBJ2-1 and V is TRBV3-1 (or the pseudogene TRBV3-2); D might be TRBD1 (6 bases). This CDR3 has 17 residues. CDR1 is LGHDT and CDR2 is YNNKEL in the germline V gene (reference sequence). The V end was cut by 2 bases, the J end by 0 bases, with 14 bases between. The CDR3 nucleotides are TGTGCCAGCAGCCAATTCCTACAGGGTTTCTCCTACAATGAGCAGTTCTTC. It encodes CASSQFLQGFSYNEQFF.

The chain combines TRBV9 with TRBJ1-2; TRBD1 matches at 10 bases. There are 16 residues in the CDR3. Trimming at V came to 4 bases and at J to 4 bases, leaving 10 bases not matched to a gene. Germline V lookup: CDR1 SGDLS, CDR2 YYNGEE. The CDR3 spells CASSPETGGNTYGYTF. The CDR3 DNA is TGTGCCAGCAGCCCCGAGACAGGGGGCAATACCTATGGCTACACCTTC.

This sequence joins TRBV7-9 and TRBJ2-2; possibly TRBD2 for D (5 bases). This CDR3 has 17 residues. Germline V CDR1 and CDR2: SEHNR, FQNEAQ (reference sequence). V shed 6 bases and J shed 4 bases, with 21 bases lying between them. The CDR3, as DNA: TGTGCCAGCAGGAAGGAGGCCGGGAAAATAGCCACCGGGGAGCTGTTTTTT. Translating it yields CASRKEAGKIATGELFF.

The rearrangement links TRBV21-1 to TRBJ1-2. TRBV21-1 is given as a pseudogene. CDR3 size: 15 residues. The chain's CDR3 is CASSKVRTANYGYTF. CDR3 sequence (DNA): TGTGCCAGCAGCAAAGTTCGGACGGCTAACTATGGCTACACCTTC.

This chain joins TRBV6-2 or TRBV6-3 and TRBJ2-3; D is uncertain. The germline V gene has CDR1 MNHEY and CDR2 SVGEGT. There are 15 residues in the CDR3. V was cut by 2 bases and J by 4 bases, with 13 bases left in between. In DNA form, the CDR3 reads TGTGCCAGCAGTTACAACCTTAGGGCGTCAGATACGCAGTATTTT. It translates to CASSYNLRASDTQYF.

CDR3 nucleotides: TGTGCCAGCGCTGTGGGACAGTATCAGCCCCAGCATTTT. This sequence encodes CASAVGQYQPQHF. V and J are TRBV2 and TRBJ1-5; 7 nucleotides line up with TRBD1. The CDR3 has 13 amino acids. Germline-derived CDR1 and CDR2 are SNHLY and FYNNEI. V trimming: 8 bases; J trimming: 5 bases; junction bases outside the gene matches: 6.

The chain combines TRBV9 with TRBJ2-1; 7 bases are a match to TRBD2. From germline, CDR1 is SGDLS and CDR2 YYNGEE. The CDR3 loop spans 16 amino acids. V was clipped by 4 bases and J by 1 base; unmatched bases: 8. The CDR3: CASSPPSSGSYNEQFF. CDR3 bases: TGTGCCAGCAGCCCCCCTTCTAGCGGATCCTACAATGAGCAGTTCTTC.

This clone turned up a few times. This chain uses TRBV19 with TRBJ2-7; possible D gene TRBD1, 5 bases. This CDR3 is built from 14 residues. The V and J ends lost 4 bases and 0 bases respectively, with 10 bases between them. From germline, CDR1 is LNHDA and CDR2 SQIVND (reference sequence). CDR3 amino acids: CASSKTDSSYEQYV. CDR3 DNA: TGTGCCAGTAGTAAGACCGACAGCTCCTACGAGCAGTACGTC.

The V call is TRBV5-1, the J call TRBJ1-1; no reliable D call. Trimming pared 0 bases from V and 3 bases from J, leaving 3 bases between. Germline values: CDR1 SGHRS, CDR2 YFSETQ. The length of the CDR3 is 12 residues. In DNA form, the CDR3 reads TGCGCCAGCAGCTTGGGATACACTGAAGCTTTCTTT. Its protein is CASSLGYTEAFF.

The J gene is TRBJ2-3, the V gene TRBV5-6; possibly TRBD2 for D (5 bases). Trimming took 1 base from V and 5 from J, leaving 11 bases between them. Germline CDR1 is SGHDT and CDR2 is YYEEEE. This CDR3 contains 14 residues. DNA for the CDR3: TGTGCCAGCAGCTTGACTCCCGCGGGAGATACGCAGTATTTT. Protein: CASSLTPAGDTQYF.

The chain combines TRBV9 with TRBJ2-2; weak D call: TRBD1 (5 bases). Germline V gene data show CDR1 as SGDLS and CDR2 as YYNGEE. V was clipped by 0 bases and J by 0 bases, with 9 bases between them. The CDR3 length is 16 residues. The CDR3 DNA reads TGTGCCAGCAGCGTAGCTCAGGGCCCGAACACCGGGGAGCTGTTTTTT. As protein: CASSVAQGPNTGELFF.

This chain links TRBV6-2 or TRBV6-3 with TRBJ2-5; D unresolved. The germline V gene has CDR1 MNHEY and CDR2 SVGEGT. V was clipped by 6 bases and J by 5 bases, with 10 bases between them. The CDR3 is made up of 12 amino acids. CDR3 nucleotide sequence: TGTGCCAGCAGCCTCCAAAGGGAGACCCAGTACTTC. Translation: CASSLQRETQYF.

This chain joins TRBV6-5 and TRBJ1-2, with no clear D. Per the germline V gene, CDR1 is MNHEY and CDR2 is SVGAGI. The V gene lost 7 bases and the J gene lost 2 bases, with 11 bases spanning the gap. The CDR3 contains 13 residues. The CDR3 coding sequence is TGTGCCAGCACTGGAACAAGGAACTATGGCTACACCTTC. It specifies CASTGTRNYGYTF.